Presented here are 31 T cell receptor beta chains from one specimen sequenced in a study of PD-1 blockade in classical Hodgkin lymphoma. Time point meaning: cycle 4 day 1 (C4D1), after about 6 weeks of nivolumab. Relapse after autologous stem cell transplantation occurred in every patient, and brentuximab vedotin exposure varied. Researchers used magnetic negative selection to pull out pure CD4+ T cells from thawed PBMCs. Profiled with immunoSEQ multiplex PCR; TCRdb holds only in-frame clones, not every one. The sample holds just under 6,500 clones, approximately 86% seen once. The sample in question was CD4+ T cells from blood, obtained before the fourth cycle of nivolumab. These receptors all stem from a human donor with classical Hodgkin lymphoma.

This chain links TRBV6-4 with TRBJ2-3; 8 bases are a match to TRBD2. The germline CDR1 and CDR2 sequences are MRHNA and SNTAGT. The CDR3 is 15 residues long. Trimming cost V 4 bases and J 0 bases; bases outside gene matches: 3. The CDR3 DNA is TGTGCCAGCAGTGCGCCTAGCGGGAGCACAGATACGCAGTATTTT. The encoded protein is CASSAPSGSTDTQYF.

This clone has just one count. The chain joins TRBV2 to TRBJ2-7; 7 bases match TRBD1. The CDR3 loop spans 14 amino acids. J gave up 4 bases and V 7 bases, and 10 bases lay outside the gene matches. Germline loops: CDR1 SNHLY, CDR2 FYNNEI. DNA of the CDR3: TGTGCCAGCAATTTGCAGGGGGTGAGGTACGAGCAGTACTTC. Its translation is CASNLQGVRYEQYF.

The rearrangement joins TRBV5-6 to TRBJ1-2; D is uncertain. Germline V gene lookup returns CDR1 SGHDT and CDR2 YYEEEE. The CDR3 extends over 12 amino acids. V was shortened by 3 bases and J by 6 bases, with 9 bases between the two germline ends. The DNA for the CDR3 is TGTGCCAGCAGCTGGGCTCGGGATGGCTACACCTTC. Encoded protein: CASSWARDGYTF.

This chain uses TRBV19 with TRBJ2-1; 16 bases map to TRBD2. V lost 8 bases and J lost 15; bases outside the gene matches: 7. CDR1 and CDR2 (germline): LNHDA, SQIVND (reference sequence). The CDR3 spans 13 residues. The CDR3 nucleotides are TGTGCCAGTCAGGGACTAGCGGGAGGGCCCCGGTTCTTC. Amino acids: CASQGLAGGPRFF.

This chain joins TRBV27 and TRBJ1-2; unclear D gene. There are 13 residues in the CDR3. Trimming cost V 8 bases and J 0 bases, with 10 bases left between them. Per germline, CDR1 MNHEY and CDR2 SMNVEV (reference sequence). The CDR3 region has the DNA TGTGCCAGCTGGACCGCCCCTAACTATGGCTACACCTTC. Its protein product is CASWTAPNYGYTF.

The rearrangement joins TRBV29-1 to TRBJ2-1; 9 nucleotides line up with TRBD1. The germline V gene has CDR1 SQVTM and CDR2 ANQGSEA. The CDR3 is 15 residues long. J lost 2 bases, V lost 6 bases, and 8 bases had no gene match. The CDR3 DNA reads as TGCAGCGTCCTTTTTTGGACAGGGGCCTACAATGAGCAGTTCTTC. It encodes CSVLFWTGAYNEQFF.

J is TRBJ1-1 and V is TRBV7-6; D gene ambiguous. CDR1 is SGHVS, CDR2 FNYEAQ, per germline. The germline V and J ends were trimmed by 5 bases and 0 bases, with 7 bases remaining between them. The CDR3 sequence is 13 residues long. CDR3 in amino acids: CASSRDLNTEAFF. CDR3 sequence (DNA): TGTGCCAGCAGCCGCGACCTGAACACTGAAGCTTTCTTT.

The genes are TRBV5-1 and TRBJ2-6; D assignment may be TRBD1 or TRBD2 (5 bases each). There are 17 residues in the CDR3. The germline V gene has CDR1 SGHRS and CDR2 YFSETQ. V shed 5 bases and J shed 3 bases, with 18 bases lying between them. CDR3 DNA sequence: TGCGCCAGCAGGATCCGGGGCCCCCGTGGTGGGGCCAACGTCCTGACTTTC. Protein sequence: CASRIRGPRGGANVLTF.

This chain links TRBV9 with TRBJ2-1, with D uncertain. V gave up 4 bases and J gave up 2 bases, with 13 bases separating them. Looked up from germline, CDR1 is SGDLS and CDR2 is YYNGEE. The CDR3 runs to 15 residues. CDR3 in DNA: TGTGCCAGCAGCCCAGATTTTGGGCCCTACAATGAGCAGTTCTTC. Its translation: CASSPDFGPYNEQFF. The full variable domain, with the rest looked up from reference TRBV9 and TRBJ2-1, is DSGVTQTPKHLITATGQRVTLRCSPRSGDLSVYWYQQSLDQGLQFLIQYYNGEERAKGNILERFSAQQFPDLHSELNLSSLELGDSALYFCASSPDFGPYNEQFFGPGTRLTVL.

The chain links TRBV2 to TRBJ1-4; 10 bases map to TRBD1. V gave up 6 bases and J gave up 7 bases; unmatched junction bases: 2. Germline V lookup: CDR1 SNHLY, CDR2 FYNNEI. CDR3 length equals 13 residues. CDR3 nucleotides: TGTGCCAGCAGCCGGGACAGGGGTGAAAAACTGTTTTTT. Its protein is CASSRDRGEKLFF.

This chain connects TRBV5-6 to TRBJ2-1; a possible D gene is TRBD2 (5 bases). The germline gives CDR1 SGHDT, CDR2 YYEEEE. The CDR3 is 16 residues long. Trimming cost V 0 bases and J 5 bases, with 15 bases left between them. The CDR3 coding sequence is TGTGCCAGCAGCTTGGCCGGAGCGGACCCCGACAATGAGCAGTTCTTC. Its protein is CASSLAGADPDNEQFF.

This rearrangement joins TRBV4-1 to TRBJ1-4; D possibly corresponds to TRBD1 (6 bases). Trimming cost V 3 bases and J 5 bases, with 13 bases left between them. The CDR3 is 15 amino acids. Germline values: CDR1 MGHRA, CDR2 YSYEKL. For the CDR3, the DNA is TGCGCCAGCAGCCAGAACAGGGTGCCAAATGAAAAACTGTTTTTT. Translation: CASSQNRVPNEKLFF.

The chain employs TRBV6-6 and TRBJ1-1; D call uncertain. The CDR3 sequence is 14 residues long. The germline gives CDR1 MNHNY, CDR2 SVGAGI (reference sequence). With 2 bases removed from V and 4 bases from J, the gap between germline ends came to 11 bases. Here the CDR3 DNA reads TGTGCCAGCAGTTACGCGGCGGGGAGCACTGAAGCTTTCTTT. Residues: CASSYAAGSTEAFF.

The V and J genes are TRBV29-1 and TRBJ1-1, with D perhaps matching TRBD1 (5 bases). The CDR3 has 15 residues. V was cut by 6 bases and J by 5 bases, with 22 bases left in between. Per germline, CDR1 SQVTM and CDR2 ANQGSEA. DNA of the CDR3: TGCAGCGTCCCTGGCCGACGGGGGTGGTGGACTGAAGCTTTCTTT. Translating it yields CSVPGRRGWWTEAFF.

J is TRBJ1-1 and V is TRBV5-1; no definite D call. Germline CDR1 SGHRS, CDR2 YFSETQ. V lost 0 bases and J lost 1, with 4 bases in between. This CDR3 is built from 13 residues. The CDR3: CASSLAGNTEAFF. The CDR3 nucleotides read TGCGCCAGCAGCTTGGCGGGGAACACTGAAGCTTTCTTT.

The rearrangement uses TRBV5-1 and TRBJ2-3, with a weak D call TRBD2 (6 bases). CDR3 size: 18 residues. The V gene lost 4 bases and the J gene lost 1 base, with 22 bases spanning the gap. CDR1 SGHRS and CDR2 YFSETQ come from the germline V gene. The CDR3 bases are TGCGCCAGCAGCCCCGGGTGGGGAGGACTTCTGGGCACAGATACGCAGTATTTT. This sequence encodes CASSPGWGGLLGTDTQYF.

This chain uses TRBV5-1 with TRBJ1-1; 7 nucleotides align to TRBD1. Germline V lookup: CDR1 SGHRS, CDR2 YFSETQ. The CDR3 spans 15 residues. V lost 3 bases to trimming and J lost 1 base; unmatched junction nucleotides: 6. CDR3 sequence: CASSSGDRRNTEAFF. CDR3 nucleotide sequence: TGCGCCAGCAGCTCTGGGGACAGAAGGAACACTGAAGCTTTCTTT.

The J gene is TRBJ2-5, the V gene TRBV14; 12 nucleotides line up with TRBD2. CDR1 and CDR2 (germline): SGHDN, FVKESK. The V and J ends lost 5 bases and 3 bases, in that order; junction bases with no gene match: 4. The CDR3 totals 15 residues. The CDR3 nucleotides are TGTGCCAGCAGCTACAGACTAGCGGGGGAAGAGACCCAGTACTTC. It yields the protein CASSYRLAGEETQYF.

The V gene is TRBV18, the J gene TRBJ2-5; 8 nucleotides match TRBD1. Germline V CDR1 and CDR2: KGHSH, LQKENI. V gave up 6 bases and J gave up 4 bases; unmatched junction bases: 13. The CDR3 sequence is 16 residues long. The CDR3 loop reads CASSPSRPGGAETQYF. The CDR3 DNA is TGTGCCAGCTCCCCAAGCCGACCAGGGGGCGCAGAGACCCAGTACTTC.

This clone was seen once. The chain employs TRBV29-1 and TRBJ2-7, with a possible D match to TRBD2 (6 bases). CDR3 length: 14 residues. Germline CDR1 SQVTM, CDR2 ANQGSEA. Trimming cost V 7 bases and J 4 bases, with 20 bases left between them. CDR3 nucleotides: TGCAGCGCTGAGGGAGGACAAGGCCGGTACGAGCAGTACTTC. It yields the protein CSAEGGQGRYEQYF.

CDR3 protein: CASSPPVASRDPLYEQYF. The DNA of the CDR3 is TGTGCCAGCTCACCACCGGTGGCCAGTCGGGATCCTCTCTACGAGCAGTACTTC. The chain uses TRBV18 and TRBJ2-7; possibly TRBD2 for D (5 bases). Germline lookup yields CDR1 KGHSH and CDR2 LQKENI. The CDR3 sequence is 18 residues long. Trimming took off 0 bases at V and 3 bases at J, with 21 bases between the two ends.

CDR3 loop: CASRSGTGNSYEQYF. CDR3 coding DNA: TGTGCCAGCAGATCCGGGACAGGGAATTCTTACGAGCAGTACTTC. The rearrangement uses TRBV2 and TRBJ2-7; 9 nucleotides line up with TRBD1. The J segment lost 4 bases and the V segment lost 6 bases, leaving 10 bases of the junction unmatched. CDR3 length: 15 amino acids. Germline CDR1 is SNHLY and CDR2 is FYNNEI.

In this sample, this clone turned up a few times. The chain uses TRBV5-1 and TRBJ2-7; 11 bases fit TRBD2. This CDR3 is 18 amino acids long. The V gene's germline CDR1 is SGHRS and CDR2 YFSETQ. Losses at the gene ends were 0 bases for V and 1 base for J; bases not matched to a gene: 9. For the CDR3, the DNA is TGCGCCAGCAGCTTGGCCGGGACTAGCGGACCGTCATCCTACGAGCAGTACTTC. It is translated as CASSLAGTSGPSSYEQYF.

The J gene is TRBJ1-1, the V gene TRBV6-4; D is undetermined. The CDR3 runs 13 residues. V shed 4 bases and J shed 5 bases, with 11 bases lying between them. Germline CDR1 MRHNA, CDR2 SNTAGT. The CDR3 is CASSAGPWTEAFF. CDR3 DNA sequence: TGTGCCAGCAGTGCCGGGCCCTGGACTGAAGCTTTCTTT.

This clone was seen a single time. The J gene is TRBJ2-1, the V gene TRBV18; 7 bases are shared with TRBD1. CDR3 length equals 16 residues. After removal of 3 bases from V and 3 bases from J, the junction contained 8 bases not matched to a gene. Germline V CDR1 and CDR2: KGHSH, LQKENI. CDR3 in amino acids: CASSPLQGVVYNEQFF. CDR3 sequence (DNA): TGTGCCAGCTCACCCCTCCAGGGGGTGGTCTACAATGAGCAGTTCTTC.

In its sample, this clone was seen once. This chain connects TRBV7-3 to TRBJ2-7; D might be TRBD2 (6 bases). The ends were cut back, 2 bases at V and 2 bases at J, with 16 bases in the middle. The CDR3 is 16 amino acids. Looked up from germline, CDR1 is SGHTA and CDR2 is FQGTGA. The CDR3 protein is CASSLESGSGTYEQYF. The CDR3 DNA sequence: TGTGCCAGCAGCTTAGAGTCGGGTAGCGGAACCTACGAGCAGTACTTC.

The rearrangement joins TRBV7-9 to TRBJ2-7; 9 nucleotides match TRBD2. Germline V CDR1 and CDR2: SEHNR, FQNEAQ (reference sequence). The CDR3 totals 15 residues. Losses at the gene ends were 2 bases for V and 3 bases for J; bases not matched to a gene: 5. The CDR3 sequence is CASSLPLAGIYEQYF. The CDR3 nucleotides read TGTGCCAGCAGCTTACCCCTAGCGGGGATCTACGAGCAGTACTTC.

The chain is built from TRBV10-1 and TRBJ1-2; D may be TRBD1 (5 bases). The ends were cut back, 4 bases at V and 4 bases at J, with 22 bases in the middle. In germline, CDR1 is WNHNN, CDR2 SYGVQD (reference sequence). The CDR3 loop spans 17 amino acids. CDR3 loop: CASSGKGWDLVLYGYTF. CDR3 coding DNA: TGCGCCAGCAGTGGAAAAGGTTGGGACCTAGTACTCTATGGCTACACCTTC.

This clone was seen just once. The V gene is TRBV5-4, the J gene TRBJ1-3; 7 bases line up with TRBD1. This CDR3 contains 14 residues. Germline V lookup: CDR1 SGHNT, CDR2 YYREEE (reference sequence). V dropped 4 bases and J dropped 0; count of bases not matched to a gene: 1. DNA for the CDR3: TGTGCCAGCAGCCGGACAGGCTCTGGAAACACCATATATTTT. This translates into CASSRTGSGNTIYF.

DNA of the CDR3: TGTGCCAGCAGCTTAGCCGGGGCAGGGTCATATACGCAGTATTTT. It codes for CASSLAGAGSYTQYF. V and J are TRBV7-9 and TRBJ2-3, with D perhaps TRBD1 or TRBD2 (5 bases each). Trimming cost V 0 bases and J 7 bases, with 14 bases left between them. This CDR3 spans 15 amino acids. Germline CDR1 SEHNR, CDR2 FQNEAQ (reference sequence).

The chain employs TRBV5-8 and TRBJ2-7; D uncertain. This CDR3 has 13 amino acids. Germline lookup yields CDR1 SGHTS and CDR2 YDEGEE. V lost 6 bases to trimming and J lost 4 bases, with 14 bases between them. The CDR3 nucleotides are TGTGCCAGCAATACCCAAGCCTGGTACGAGCAGTACTTC. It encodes CASNTQAWYEQYF.